These T cell receptor beta chains were read from a single sample in a study of T-cell reconstitution after alpha-beta-depleted transplantation in children. TCRdb ran MiXCR on the PCR reads and lists one entry per CDR3 protein. The sample records around 250,000 distinct CDR3 sequences, roughly 23% being singletons. This material consisted of PBMCs, taken before TCRalphabeta/CD19-depleted stem cell transplant. These receptor sequences come from a girl aged 2 to 9 with Fanconi anemia, due to receive a stem cell transplant. The CDR3 runs from the conserved cysteine through the conserved F or W. The order of the fields is J gene, V gene, CDR3 protein.

J: TRBJ1-6
V: TRBV11-1
CDR3: CASSFEAESSSYNSPLHF

J: TRBJ2-3
V: TRBV30
CDR3: CAWSDGVAGVKDTQYF

J: TRBJ2-2
V: TRBV12-3/TRBV12-4
CDR3: CASSLALAVNTGELFF

J: TRBJ1-2
V: TRBV7-6
CDR3: CASSPSWAGAGYTF

J: TRBJ2-7
V: TRBV28
CDR3: CASSLPDGRTYEQYF

J: TRBJ2-7
V: TRBV12-3/TRBV12-4
CDR3: CASSPQGMRGYEQYF

J: TRBJ2-7
V: TRBV7-9
CDR3: CASSRNTGVSSYEQYF

J: TRBJ2-3
V: TRBV25-1
CDR3: CASSELTVQGLDTQYF

J: TRBJ2-7
V: TRBV20-1
CDR3: CSARGVPGNYYEQYF

J: TRBJ2-3
V: TRBV29-1
CDR3: CSGDYTDTQYF

J: TRBJ2-3
V: TRBV20-1
CDR3: CSASQRPVSTDTQYF

J: TRBJ1-1
V: TRBV12-3/TRBV12-4
CDR3: CASSLKGNTEAFF

J: TRBJ2-7
V: TRBV20-1
CDR3: CSARDHKGGFYEQYF

J: TRBJ2-7
V: TRBV27
CDR3: CASSLTGREQYF

J: TRBJ2-6
V: TRBV29-1
CDR3: CSVGSRDVLTF

J: TRBJ2-7
V: TRBV6-2/TRBV6-3
CDR3: CASRTRQGSNNEQYF

J: TRBJ2-5
V: TRBV20-1
CDR3: CSVRLKETQYF

J: TRBJ2-3
V: TRBV20-1
CDR3: CSAGSGGSTDTQYF

J: TRBJ2-5
V: TRBV29-1
CDR3: CSVERPPRYQETQYF

J: TRBJ2-1
V: TRBV20-1
CDR3: CSARFYNEQFF

J: TRBJ1-6
V: TRBV30
CDR3: CAWHGQNNSPLHF

J: TRBJ1-6
V: TRBV3-1
CDR3: CASSQGGEGLHF

J: TRBJ1-1
V: TRBV11-2
CDR3: CASSLAINTEAFF

J: TRBJ2-7
V: TRBV29-1
CDR3: CSVWTGPYEQYF

J: TRBJ1-3
V: TRBV20-1
CDR3: CSARGPQGDGNTIYF

J: TRBJ2-5
V: TRBV5-6
CDR3: CASSPGTGQETQYF

J: TRBJ2-5
V: TRBV29-1
CDR3: CSAPGQGVETQYF

J: TRBJ2-1
V: TRBV27
CDR3: CASSSNLGVLSSYNEQFF

J: TRBJ2-3
V: TRBV29-1
CDR3: CSAGTGLGRDTQYF

J: TRBJ2-1
V: TRBV7-2
CDR3: CASSLVGGGVAYNEQFF

J: TRBJ2-5
V: TRBV20-1
CDR3: CSAQYSGRARGTQYF

J: TRBJ2-3
V: TRBV20-1
CDR3: CSAAFLAGEGTDTQYF

J: TRBJ2-7
V: TRBV3-1
CDR3: CASSQRTSGFYEQYF

J: TRBJ1-2
V: TRBV7-9
CDR3: CASSLGTGTSYGYTF

J: TRBJ2-7
V: TRBV29-1
CDR3: CSVFGGPSYEQYF

J: TRBJ2-7
V: TRBV27
CDR3: CASSLSSYSYEQYF

J: TRBJ1-1
V: TRBV5-1
CDR3: CASSEPANTEAFF

J: TRBJ2-3
V: TRBV20-1
CDR3: CSAPEGSDTQYF

J: TRBJ2-3
V: TRBV27
CDR3: CASSPLAGNLDTQYF

J: TRBJ1-5
V: TRBV10-3
CDR3: CAISELDQPQHF

J: TRBJ2-1
V: TRBV29-1
CDR3: CSVGLAGAYNEQFF

J: TRBJ2-5
V: TRBV29-1
CDR3: CSVEVGETQYF

J: TRBJ2-7
V: TRBV20-1
CDR3: CSARDRGKEQYF

J: TRBJ2-1
V: TRBV29-1
CDR3: CSVDRLGASGDNEQFF

J: TRBJ2-7
V: TRBV5-1
CDR3: CASSVGTSGLYEQYF

J: TRBJ2-5
V: TRBV7-6
CDR3: CASSLREGETQYF

J: TRBJ2-7
V: TRBV20-1
CDR3: CSANPGTSRTYEQYF

J: TRBJ2-7
V: TRBV10-3
CDR3: CAISERPGTGDEQYF

J: TRBJ2-2
V: TRBV2
CDR3: CASSEFRTGELFF

J: TRBJ2-7
V: TRBV29-1
CDR3: CSVAVWGYEQYF

J: TRBJ2-7
V: TRBV28
CDR3: CASSDSGRPLNF

J: TRBJ2-5
V: TRBV20-1
CDR3: CSGRVQETQYF

J: TRBJ2-3
V: TRBV20-1
CDR3: CSARDNRGRDTQYF